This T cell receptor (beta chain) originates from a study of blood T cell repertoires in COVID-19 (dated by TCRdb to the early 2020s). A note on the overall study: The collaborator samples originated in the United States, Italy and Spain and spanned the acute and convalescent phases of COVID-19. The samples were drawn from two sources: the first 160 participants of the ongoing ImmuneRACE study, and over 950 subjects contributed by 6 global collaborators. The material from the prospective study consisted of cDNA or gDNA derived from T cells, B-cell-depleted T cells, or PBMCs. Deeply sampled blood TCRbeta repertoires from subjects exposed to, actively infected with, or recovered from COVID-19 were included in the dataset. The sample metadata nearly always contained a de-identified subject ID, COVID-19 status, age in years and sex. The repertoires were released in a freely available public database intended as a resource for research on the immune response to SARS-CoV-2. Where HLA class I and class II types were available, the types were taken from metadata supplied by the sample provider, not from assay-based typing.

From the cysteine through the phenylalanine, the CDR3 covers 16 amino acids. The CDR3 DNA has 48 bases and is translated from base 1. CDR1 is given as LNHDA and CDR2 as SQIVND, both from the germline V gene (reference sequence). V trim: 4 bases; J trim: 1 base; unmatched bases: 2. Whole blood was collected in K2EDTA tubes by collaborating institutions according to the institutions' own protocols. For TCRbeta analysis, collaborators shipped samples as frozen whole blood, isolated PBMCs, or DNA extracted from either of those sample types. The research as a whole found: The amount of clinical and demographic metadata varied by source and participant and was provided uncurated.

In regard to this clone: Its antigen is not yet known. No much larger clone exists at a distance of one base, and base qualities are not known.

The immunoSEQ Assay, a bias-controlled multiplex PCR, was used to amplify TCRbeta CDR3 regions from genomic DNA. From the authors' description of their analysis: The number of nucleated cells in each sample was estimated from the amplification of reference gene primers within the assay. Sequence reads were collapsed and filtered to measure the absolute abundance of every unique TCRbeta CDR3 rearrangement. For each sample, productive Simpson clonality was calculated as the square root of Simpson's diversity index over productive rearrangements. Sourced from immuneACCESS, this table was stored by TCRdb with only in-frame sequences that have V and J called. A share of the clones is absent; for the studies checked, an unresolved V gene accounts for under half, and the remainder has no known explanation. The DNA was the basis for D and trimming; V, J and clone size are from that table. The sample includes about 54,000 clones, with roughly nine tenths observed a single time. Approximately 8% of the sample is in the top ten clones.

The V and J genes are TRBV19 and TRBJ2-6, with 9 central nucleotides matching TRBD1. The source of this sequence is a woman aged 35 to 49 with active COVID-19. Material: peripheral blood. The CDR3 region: CASSTQGASGANVLTF. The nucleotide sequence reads TGTGCCAGTAGTACACAGGGGGCTTCTGGGGCCAACGTCCTGACTTTC.